The T cell receptor (beta chain) described here comes from a study of blood T cell repertoires in COVID-19 (TCRdb year 2020). About the investigation overall: The collaborator samples originated in the United States, Italy and Spain and spanned the acute and convalescent phases of COVID-19. Deeply sampled blood TCRbeta repertoires from subjects exposed to, actively infected with, or recovered from COVID-19 were included in the dataset. The material from the prospective study consisted of cDNA or gDNA derived from T cells, B-cell-depleted T cells, or PBMCs. The repertoires were released in a freely available public database intended as a resource for research on the immune response to SARS-CoV-2. Where HLA class I and class II types were available, the types were taken from metadata supplied by the sample provider, not from assay-based typing. The samples were drawn from two sources: the first 160 participants of the ongoing ImmuneRACE study, and 1,254 subjects contributed by 6 global collaborators. Sample metadata almost always included a de-identified subject ID, COVID-19 status, age in years and sex.

Concerning this clone itself: Its target antigen remains unknown. No much larger clone exists at a distance of one base, and base qualities are not known.

TCRbeta CDR3 regions were amplified from genomic DNA by means of the immunoSEQ Assay, a bias-controlled multiplex PCR. The paper's data handling went like this. The number of nucleated cells in each sample was estimated from the amplification of reference gene primers within the assay. To quantify the absolute abundance of each unique TCRbeta CDR3 rearrangement, sequence reads were collapsed and filtered. For each sample, productive Simpson clonality was calculated as the square root of Simpson's diversity index over productive rearrangements. Here the immuneACCESS table is served through TCRdb, limited to in-frame sequences with V and J called. Missing clones are a known gap in these copies; in checked studies unresolved V genes cover under half, and the rest lacks a known reason. V and J calls and clone size are copied from that table; D and trimming were computed from the DNA. The sample contains approximately 200,000 clones, 85% of them found a single time. Under 20% of the sample is held by the ten biggest clonotypes.

In the prospective study, participants were roughly 18 to 100 years old, resided in about 25 geographic areas of the United States, and were enrolled through a virtual design. To assign participants to cohorts, the prospective study relied on clinical history that participants themselves reported in a screening survey and a study questionnaire. ImmuneRACE Cohort 3 recovered participants were defined by two consecutive negative NP/OP PCR tests, healthcare professional clearance, or symptom resolution. Mobile phlebotomists in the prospective study collected whole blood, serum and a nasopharyngeal or oropharyngeal swab from every participant. Over a roughly two-month period, participants in the prospective study had the option of providing additional blood draws and questionnaires. Before DNA extraction, blood samples from the prospective study were shipped at room temperature or frozen. Beyond this particular receptor, the publication reports: How much clinical and demographic metadata was included differed by source and by participant, and the metadata was provided uncurated.

Including the terminal cysteine and phenylalanine, the CDR3 comprises 13 residues. Only the CDR3 part of the read is kept: 39 bases, read in frame from the first base. V was cut back by 5 bases and J by 6 bases, leaving a gap of 14 bases between them. Looking up the germline V gene yields CDR1 SGHTA and CDR2 FQGNSA. The sample consisted of PBMCs or T cells enriched from blood (not recorded which). The chain joins TRBV7-2 to TRBJ2-7, and possibly TRBD1, on 5 matching bases. The origin of this receptor is a middle-aged man who had recovered from COVID-19. In nucleotide form, the sequence is TGTGCCAGCAGCCGAGGACAATCAGGCGAGCAGTACTTC. It translates to CASSRGQSGEQYF.